The 31 T cell receptor beta chains presented below share a single source sample, sequenced in a study of cytomegalovirus exposure and HLA in healthy donors. 13 Jbeta primers and 60 Vbeta primers were used for the PCR. This table comes from immunoSEQ multiplex PCR, and its TCRdb copy is limited to in-frame clones, with some not included. This sample has around 170,000 clones, with over 75% found just once. Sequenced input: PBMCs. These receptors were obtained from a man aged 50-59 years in good health and CMV-seropositive.

V gene TRBV28 combines with J gene TRBJ1-1; TRBD1 agrees at 7 bases. Germline V CDR1 and CDR2: MDHEN, SYDVKM. Germline trimming cut 2 bases from V and 10 bases from J; bases unmatched to any gene: 1. This CDR3 is 11 amino acids long. CDR3 in amino acids: CASSLDRVAFF. CDR3 sequence (DNA): TGTGCCAGCAGTTTAGACAGGGTAGCTTTCTTT.

J is TRBJ1-4 and V is TRBV6-1; TRBD1 is a possible D gene (5 bases). Trimming shortened V by 7 bases and J by 5 bases, and 8 bases separated the two germline ends. CDR3 length: 12 residues. In germline, CDR1 is MNHNS, CDR2 SASEGT. CDR3 coding DNA: TGTGCCAGCAAGAGACAGAATGAAAAACTGTTTTTT. The encoded protein is CASKRQNEKLFF.

The rearrangement links TRBV6-5 to TRBJ1-4, with D possibly being TRBD1 (5 bases). The V and J ends lost 0 bases and 8 bases respectively, with 13 bases between them. The CDR3 has 15 residues. CDR1 and CDR2 (germline): MNHEY, SVGAGI. CDR3 amino acids: CASSYSRQGGEKLFF. Written as DNA, the CDR3 is TGTGCCAGCAGTTACTCGAGGCAGGGTGGAGAAAAACTGTTTTTT.

The genes are TRBV20-1 and TRBJ1-3; unclear D gene. The germline CDR1 and CDR2 sequences are DFQATT and SNEGSKA (reference sequence). V was shortened by 4 bases and J by 4 bases, with 5 bases between the two germline ends. The CDR3 totals 11 residues. CDR3 sequence reads: CSATRGNTIYF. For the CDR3, the DNA is TGCAGTGCTACCAGGGGAAACACCATATATTTT.

CDR3 loop: CASSPFGGMSYEQYF. The CDR3 nucleotides read TGCGCCAGCAGCCCTTTCGGGGGGATGAGTTACGAGCAGTACTTC. The rearrangement joins TRBV5-1 to TRBJ2-7; TRBD2 agrees at 7 bases. The CDR3 loop spans 15 amino acids. The ends lost 4 bases at V and 4 bases at J; junction bases unmatched: 11. Germline V gives CDR1 SGHRS, CDR2 YFSETQ.

V is TRBV21-1 and J is TRBJ2-5; no check of the table's D call, TRBD1, against the DNA was made. TRBV21-1 is a recognized pseudogene. CDR3 length equals 15 residues. The CDR3, as DNA: TGTGCCAGCAGCATACACAGGGGGCCGGAAGAGACCCAGTACTTC. Translation: CASSIHRGPEETQYF.

V is TRBV10-3 and J is TRBJ1-2; D is possibly TRBD1 (5 bases). Trimming removed 4 bases from V and 2 bases from J, with 11 bases in between. This CDR3 has 14 amino acids. Looked up from germline, CDR1 is ENHRY and CDR2 is SYGVKD. CDR3 residues: CAISAGLRNYGYTF. The DNA of the CDR3 is TGTGCCATCAGTGCGGGACTCCGAAACTATGGCTACACCTTC.

There are a few counts of this clone. The J gene is TRBJ2-5, the V gene TRBV7-9; 7 bases align to TRBD1. This CDR3 contains 15 residues. Losses at the gene ends were 2 bases for V and 2 bases for J; bases not matched to a gene: 5. Germline loops: CDR1 SEHNR, CDR2 FQNEAQ (reference sequence). In nucleotides, the CDR3 is TGTGCCAGCAGCTTAATAGAGGGACAGCAAGAGACCCAGTACTTC. This sequence encodes CASSLIEGQQETQYF.

The J gene is TRBJ1-2, the V gene TRBV6-5; D is possibly TRBD1 (5 bases). The length of the CDR3 is 13 residues. The ends were cut back, 5 bases at V and 1 base at J, with 8 bases in the middle. Germline V gene lookup returns CDR1 MNHEY and CDR2 SVGAGI. The CDR3 nucleotides are TGTGCCAGCAGTCGTGACAGTAACTATGGCTACACCTTC. Its translation: CASSRDSNYGYTF.

This chain links TRBV6-1 with TRBJ2-5; TRBD2 matches 13 bases. Germline CDR1 reads MNHNS; CDR2 reads SASEGT. This CDR3 comprises 15 residues. With V trimmed by 6 bases and J by 4 bases, 5 bases remained unmatched. CDR3 bases: TGTGCCAGCAGCGACGGACTAGCGGGAGCAGAGACCCAGTACTTC. Protein: CASSDGLAGAETQYF.

The chain uses TRBV4-1 and TRBJ2-2; D not certain. V gave up 0 bases and J gave up 0 bases, with 14 bases separating them. Germline V gene sequence: CDR1 MGHRA, CDR2 YSYEKL. The CDR3 is made up of 18 amino acids. The CDR3 loop reads CASSQDQQVLPNTGELFF. The CDR3, as DNA: TGCGCCAGCAGCCAAGACCAGCAGGTACTCCCGAACACCGGGGAGCTGTTTTTT.

The chain recombines TRBV7-2 with TRBJ2-3; TRBD2 aligns across 12 bases. CDR3 size: 17 residues. Per germline, CDR1 SGHTA and CDR2 FQGNSA. The junction had 6 bases not matched to a gene; V was cut back by 2 bases and J by 3 bases. The CDR3 loop is CASSLHLAGGLTDTQYF. The CDR3 coding sequence is TGTGCCAGCAGCTTACATCTAGCGGGGGGGCTGACAGATACGCAGTATTTT.

The chain links TRBV23-1 to TRBJ2-1; the D gene is possibly TRBD2 (6 bases). TRBV23-1 counts as an open reading frame of uncertain function. The CDR3 extends over 13 amino acids. Trimming left V 6 bases short and J 7 bases short, with 13 bases between. CDR3 coding DNA: TGCGCCAGCAGCGGGAGCGCCCAGAATGAGCAGTTCTTC. Its protein is CASSGSAQNEQFF.

The chain uses TRBV5-1 and TRBJ1-2; TRBD1 matches at 9 bases. Germline V gives CDR1 SGHRS, CDR2 YFSETQ. This CDR3 contains 14 residues. With V trimmed by 0 bases and J by 4 bases, 1 base remained unmatched. The CDR3 spells CASSLEGQGYGYTF. The CDR3 DNA reads as TGCGCCAGCAGCTTGGAGGGACAGGGCTATGGCTACACCTTC. Full variable domain (outside the CDR3, taken from reference TRBV5-1 and TRBJ1-2): KAGVTQTPRYLIKTRGQQVTLSCSPISGHRSVSWYQQTPGQGLQFLFEYFSETQRNKGNFPGRFSGRQFSNSRSEMNVSTLELGDSALYLCASSLEGQGYGYTFGSGTRLTVV.

The chain uses TRBV6-5 and TRBJ2-1; no definite D call. V shed 4 bases and J shed 0 bases, with 10 bases lying between them. Germline CDR1 is MNHEY and CDR2 is SVGAGI. The CDR3 has 15 amino acids. CDR3 residues: CASSLKPTSYNEQFF. Written as DNA, the CDR3 is TGTGCCAGCAGTTTAAAGCCCACCTCCTACAATGAGCAGTTCTTC.

The rearrangement uses TRBV7-3 and TRBJ1-1; the D gene is possibly TRBD1 (5 bases). V gave up 0 bases and J gave up 4 bases, with 12 bases separating them. Germline assignment: CDR1 SGHTA and CDR2 FQGTGA. CDR3 size: 15 residues. CDR3 loop: CASSLTLAGRTEAFF. For the CDR3, the DNA is TGTGCCAGCAGCTTAACTTTGGCAGGGCGCACTGAAGCTTTCTTT. Full variable domain (remainder filled in from reference TRBV7-3 and TRBJ1-1): GAGVSQTPSNKVTEKGKYVELRCDPISGHTALYWYRQSLGQGPEFLIYFQGTGAADDSGLPNDRFFAVRPEGSVSTLKIQRTERGDSAVYLCASSLTLAGRTEAFFGQGTRLTVV.

The chain combines TRBV30 with TRBJ1-1; the D gene is possibly TRBD1 (6 bases). Trimming shortened V by 2 bases and J by 8 bases, and 12 bases separated the two germline ends. Germline V lookup: CDR1 GTSNPN, CDR2 SVGIG (reference sequence). The CDR3 is 12 amino acids. Here the CDR3 DNA reads TGTGCCTGGAGTCGGGACACCCACGAAGCTTTCTTT. It yields the protein CAWSRDTHEAFF.

The rearrangement uses TRBV11-2 and TRBJ1-4; the D gene is possibly TRBD1 (5 bases). Trimming shortened V by 5 bases and J by 5 bases, and 15 bases separated the two germline ends. This CDR3 is 15 amino acids long. Germline V lookup: CDR1 SGHAT, CDR2 FQNNGV. The CDR3 sequence: CASSRSRQLNEKLFF. The CDR3 region has the DNA TGTGCCAGCAGCCGATCCCGACAGTTAAATGAAAAACTGTTTTTT.

The CDR3 sequence: CASSGGTSGFTDTQYF. The DNA for the CDR3 is TGCGCCAGCAGCGGAGGGACTAGCGGTTTCACAGATACGCAGTATTTT. V is TRBV5-1 and J is TRBJ2-3; 11 bases fit TRBD2. Germline loops: CDR1 SGHRS, CDR2 YFSETQ. Trimming removed 4 bases from V and 2 bases from J; junction bases left unmatched: 6. The CDR3 has 16 residues.

The chain recombines TRBV6-1 with TRBJ2-1; 7 bases map to TRBD1. CDR1 and CDR2 (germline): MNHNS, SASEGT. The V segment lost 0 bases and the J segment 9 bases; nucleotides outside the gene matches: 11. The CDR3 is 16 amino acids. CDR3 protein: CASSEALGTVSSEQFF. The CDR3 DNA reads TGTGCCAGCAGTGAAGCGCTGGGGACAGTGTCCAGTGAGCAGTTCTTC.

As regards this clone: One end of the junction fails to match germline, which may point to a read error. The sample holds other DNA sequences that translate to the same CDR3. The V and J genes are TRBV7-8 and TRBJ2-7, with D maybe TRBD2 (6 bases). Germline V CDR1 and CDR2: SGHVS, FQNEAQ. The CDR3 runs 13 residues. In nucleotides, the CDR3 is TGTGCCAGCACCAGTTTGGAGGGACTCGAGCAGTATTTC. It codes for CASTSLEGLEQYF.

The chain uses TRBV5-1 and TRBJ2-2; a possible D gene is TRBD1 (5 bases). Between the trimmed V and J ends, which lost 0 bases and 0 bases, there was a span of 9 bases. CDR1 is SGHRS and CDR2 is YFSETQ in the germline V gene. The CDR3 totals 16 residues. The CDR3 DNA sequence: TGCGCCAGCAGCTTGGATTTGACAGCGAACACCGGGGAGCTGTTTTTT. This encodes CASSLDLTANTGELFF.

The V gene is TRBV27, the J gene TRBJ2-1; TRBD1 matches at 8 bases. Germline V CDR1 and CDR2: MNHEY, SMNVEV (reference sequence). The CDR3 spans 16 residues. With V trimmed by 2 bases and J by 3 bases, 6 bases remained unmatched. The DNA of the CDR3 is TGTGCCAGCAGTTTAAGTTCCAGGGGGCTCTACAATGAGCAGTTCTTC. Its protein product is CASSLSSRGLYNEQFF.

The table lists this clone with a few counts. A junction boundary mismatches the germline segment, possibly from a read error. The V call is TRBV11-3, the J call TRBJ2-7, with TRBD1 matching over 10 bases. Germline V gene data show CDR1 as SGHNT and CDR2 as YENEEA. The CDR3 has 15 residues. CDR3 DNA sequence: TGTGCCAGCAGCGAACTCAACCAGGACAGGGGGTCCTCCCCCTTC. It translates to CASSELNQDRGSSPF.

This clone showed up just a few times. The chain couples TRBV7-6 to TRBJ2-3, with a weak D call TRBD2 (5 bases). CDR1 SGHVS and CDR2 FNYEAQ come from the germline V gene. V was clipped by 4 bases and J by 0 bases, with 14 bases between them. The length of the CDR3 is 16 residues. The CDR3 nucleotides read TGTGCCAGCAGCTCCGGACTTCACCGGAGCACAGATACGCAGTATTTT. Translating gives CASSSGLHRSTDTQYF.

The rearrangement joins TRBV5-8 to TRBJ1-2, with D tentatively TRBD1 (5 bases). This CDR3 has 17 residues. CDR1 is SGHTS, CDR2 YDEGEE, per germline. V lost 0 bases to trimming and J lost 1 base, with 16 bases between them. In nucleotides, the CDR3 is TGTGCCAGCAGCTTGGCTCTAGGAGGGGTCCATAACTATGGCTACACCTTC. Translation gives CASSLALGGVHNYGYTF.

V usage is TRBV19 and J usage is TRBJ2-7; tentatively, D is TRBD2 (6 bases). CDR1 and CDR2 from the germline V gene are LNHDA and SQIVND (reference sequence). The CDR3 spans 13 residues. The V gene lost 3 bases and the J gene lost 2 bases, with 8 bases spanning the gap. CDR3 residues: CASSMSGAYEQYF. The CDR3 nucleotides read TGTGCCAGTAGTATGTCGGGGGCCTACGAGCAGTACTTC.

The table lists this clone with a count of one. The rearrangement joins TRBV11-1 to TRBJ2-5; no clear D gene. The V gene's germline CDR1 is SGHAT and CDR2 FQDESV (reference sequence). CDR3 length: 13 residues. The V end lost 4 bases, the J end lost 5 bases, and 11 bases lay between the germline ends. The CDR3 DNA follows: TGTGCCAGCAGCTCCAGGTTGGGTGAGACCCAGTACTTC. This encodes CASSSRLGETQYF.

This chain joins TRBV7-2 and TRBJ2-2; D gene unclear. Trimming took off 1 base at V and 5 bases at J, with 14 bases between the two ends. The CDR3 extends over 16 amino acids. Germline values: CDR1 SGHTA, CDR2 FQGNSA. The CDR3 reads CASSLGNGPRTGELFF. The CDR3, as DNA: TGTGCCAGCAGCTTAGGGAACGGCCCGAGGACCGGGGAGCTGTTTTTT.

The genes are TRBV11-2 and TRBJ2-1, with D possibly TRBD2 on 5 matching bases. CDR3 length equals 15 residues. The V end was cut by 4 bases, the J end by 5 bases, with 15 bases between. Looked up from germline, CDR1 is SGHAT and CDR2 is FQNNGV. CDR3 nucleotide sequence: TGTGCCAGCAGCTCGACTCACCGGGGAAACAATGAGCAGTTCTTC. Translation: CASSSTHRGNNEQFF. The full variable domain, its missing parts supplied by reference TRBV11-2 and TRBJ2-1, is EAGVAQSPRYKIIEKRQSVAFWCNPISGHATLYWYQQILGQGPKLLIQFQNNGVVDDSQLPKDRFSAERLKGVDSTLKIQPAKLEDSAVYLCASSSTHRGNNEQFFGPGTRLTVL.

The J gene is TRBJ2-3, the V gene TRBV28; D not resolved. The CDR3 spans 12 residues. Trimming took 1 base from V and 4 from J, leaving 3 bases between them. Germline V gene sequence: CDR1 MDHEN, CDR2 SYDVKM. The chain's CDR3 is CASSLFADTQYF. DNA of the CDR3: TGTGCCAGCAGTTTATTCGCAGATACGCAGTATTTT.